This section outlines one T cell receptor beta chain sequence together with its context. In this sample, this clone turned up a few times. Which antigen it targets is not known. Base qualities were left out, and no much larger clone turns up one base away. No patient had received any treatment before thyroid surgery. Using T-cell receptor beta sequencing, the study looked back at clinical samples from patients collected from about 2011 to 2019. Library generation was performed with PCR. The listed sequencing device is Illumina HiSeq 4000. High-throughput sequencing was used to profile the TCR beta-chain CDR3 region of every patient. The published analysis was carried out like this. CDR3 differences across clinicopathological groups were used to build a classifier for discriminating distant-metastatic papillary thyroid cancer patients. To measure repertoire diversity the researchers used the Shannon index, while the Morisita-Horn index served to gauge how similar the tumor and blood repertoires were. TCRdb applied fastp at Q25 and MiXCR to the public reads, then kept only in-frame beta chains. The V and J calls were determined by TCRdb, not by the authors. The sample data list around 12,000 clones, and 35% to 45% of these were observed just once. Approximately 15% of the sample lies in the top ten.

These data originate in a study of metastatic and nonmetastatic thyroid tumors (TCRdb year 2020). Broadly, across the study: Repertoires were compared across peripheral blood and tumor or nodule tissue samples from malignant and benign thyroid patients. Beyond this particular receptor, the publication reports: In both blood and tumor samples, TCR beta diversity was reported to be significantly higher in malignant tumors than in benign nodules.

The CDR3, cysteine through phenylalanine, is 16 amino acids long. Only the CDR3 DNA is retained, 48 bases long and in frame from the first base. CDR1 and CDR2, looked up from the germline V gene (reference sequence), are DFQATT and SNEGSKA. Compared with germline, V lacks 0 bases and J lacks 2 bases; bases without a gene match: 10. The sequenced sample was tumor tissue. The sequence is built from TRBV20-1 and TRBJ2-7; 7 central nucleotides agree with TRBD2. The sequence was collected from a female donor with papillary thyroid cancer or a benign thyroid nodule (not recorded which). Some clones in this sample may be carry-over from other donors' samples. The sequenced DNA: TGCAGTGCTAGAGATCTGGGGGAGGGCCGCGCCTACGAGCAGTACTTC. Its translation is CSARDLGEGRAYEQYF.